This record concerns one T cell receptor (beta chain) sequence. In replicate PCRs of sorted subsets, roughly 200 ng DNA, approximately 32,000 T cell genomes, was used. Measured with immunoSEQ multiplex PCR; TCRdb has only the in-frame clones, and not every one. The sample records roughly 680,000 clones, just under 75% being singletons. Caucasian adults living in Nashville, Tennessee, provided all samples. Germline V gene data show CDR1 as MNHNS and CDR2 as SASEGT. Trimming took 5 bases from V and 4 from J, leaving 13 bases between them. The CDR3 sequence is 14 residues long. The data derive from a study of shared clonotypes between healthy human individuals.

This rearrangement joins TRBV6-1 to TRBJ2-3, with D hard to call. The sequenced material came from memory CD4+ T cells sorted from blood. Subset reported: CD45RA-negative fraction. This receptor was taken from a woman younger than 45 in good health. This CDR3 is CASSPQIIADTQYF. For the CDR3, the DNA is TGTGCCAGCAGTCCCCAGATTATAGCAGATACGCAGTATTTT.